This paragraph reports one T cell receptor beta chain. The specificity of this receptor is unknown. No base quality values were provided; no much bigger clone lies one nucleotide off. The data were obtained in a study of blood T cells in healthy people across ages (dated by TCRdb to between 2015 and 2017). About the investigation overall: In model experiments, template switching captured about one uniquely barcoded TCR beta cDNA molecule for every two T cells. Age-related changes in TCR beta repertoire diversity were measured in the study by deep sequencing normalized with unique cDNA molecular identifiers. The donors were split into four age groups: young (average 16 years), middle-aged (about 40), aged (over 55) and long-lived (over 80). To avoid experimental bias, donors of different ages were spread randomly across the sequencing lanes. For two donors (one aged 18 to 30 and one aged 80 or older), the study analyzed two additional independent replicas of 1 million unique cDNA reads from the same blood draw. Overall study results and their limits: Conclusive comparison of naive and antigen-experienced compartments was prevented by the profiling of bulk unsorted PBMCs. Observed TCR beta diversity correlated strongly with the percentage of naive T cells measured by flow cytometry. As age increased, observed TCR beta diversity per million T cells dropped in a roughly linear way, and a significant reduction was already evident by age around 41. Because donor CMV infection status was unknown, age-related changes in expanded clonotypes were potentially confounded. Compared with the aged group, the long-lived group had more naive CD4+ T cells, fewer expanded clones and increased TCR diversity, a pattern suggesting age selection. Estimates of total diversity based on one million sequenced T cells were regarded as lower bounds and as underestimates.

Library preparation employed 5' RACE. TCRdb names Illumina HiSeq 2500 as the instrument used. A second about 6 to 11 cycle PCR used a sample-barcoded 5' primer and a J-beta primer mix. A template-switch 5' adaptor carrying 12 random nucleotides introduced a unique molecular identifier onto each TCR beta cDNA molecule. Each sample yielded at least 2.5 million CDR3-containing paired-end reads. First-strand cDNA synthesis was performed from all RNA using the Mint cDNA synthesis kit, with priming by a TRBC-specific oligonucleotide. Following uracil-DNA glycosylase treatment, all cDNA underwent a first 18-cycle PCR with the universal primers M1SS and BC2_uni_R. For the original study's pipeline: Each sample was normalized by randomly selecting 1 million high-quality reads, each carrying a distinct molecular identifier. Reads sharing molecular identifiers were discarded rather than binned into consensus sequences. MiTCR, set to a Q25 quality threshold and the strictest error-elimination algorithm, was used for CDR3 identification, clonotype clustering and error correction. A nonparametric unseen species model with Euler transformation was used to estimate lower-bound total TCR beta diversity. TCRdb redid the processing of the public reads, applying fastp at Q25 and MiXCR, and retained in-frame beta chains. Rows with one shared CDR3 protein collapse into an entry with the most common genes and DNA. TCRdb, rather than the study authors, made the V and J calls. This sample lists hundreds of thousands of distinct CDR3 sequences; 52% were detected once. The ten largest clones represent 13% of the sample.

Donors were approximately 42 systemically healthy Caucasian individuals from Russia aged about 6 to 100 years. Each donor gave 8 to 10 milliliters of peripheral blood, collected into EDTA-treated Vacutainer tubes. Ficoll-Paque density-gradient centrifugation was used to isolate PBMCs, with at least 6.5 million per sample. Total RNA, at least 5 micrograms per sample, was extracted from PBMCs with Trizol reagent. Naive CD45RAhigh/CD27high T cell percentages were measured by flow cytometry on a PBMC aliquot from every donor. The CDR3 runs 13 residues from the cysteine to the phenylalanine. Only CDR3 DNA remains: 39 bases, in frame from the first base. The V end loses 1 base and the J end loses 8 bases, and a stretch of 6 bases separates them. In the germline V gene (reference sequence), CDR1 corresponds to LNHNV and CDR2 to YYDKDF.

The sample comprised blood. This TCR was recovered from a woman of 80 years or more in good health. The chain links TRBV15 with TRBJ1-6; no confident D gene assignment can be made. The CDR3: CATSRGQDSPLHF. The nucleotides read TGTGCCACCAGCAGAGGCCAGGATTCACCCCTCCACTTT.